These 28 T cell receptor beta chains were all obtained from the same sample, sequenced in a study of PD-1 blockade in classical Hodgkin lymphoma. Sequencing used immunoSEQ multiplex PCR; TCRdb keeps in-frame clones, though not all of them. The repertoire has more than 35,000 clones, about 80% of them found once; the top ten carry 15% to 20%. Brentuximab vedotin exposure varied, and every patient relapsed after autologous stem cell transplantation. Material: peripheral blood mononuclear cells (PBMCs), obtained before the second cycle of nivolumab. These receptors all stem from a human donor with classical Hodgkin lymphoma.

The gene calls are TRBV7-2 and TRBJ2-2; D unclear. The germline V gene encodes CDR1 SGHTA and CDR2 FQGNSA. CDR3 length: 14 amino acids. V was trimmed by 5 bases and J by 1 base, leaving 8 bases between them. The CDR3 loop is CASSPARNTGELFF. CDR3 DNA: TGTGCCAGCAGCCCCGCCCGGAACACCGGGGAGCTGTTTTTT.

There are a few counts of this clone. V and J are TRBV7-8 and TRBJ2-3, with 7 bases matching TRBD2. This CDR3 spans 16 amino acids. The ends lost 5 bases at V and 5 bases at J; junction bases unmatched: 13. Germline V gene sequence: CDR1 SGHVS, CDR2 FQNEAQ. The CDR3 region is CASSPLGGVIGDTQYF. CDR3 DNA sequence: TGTGCCAGCAGCCCTCTGGGGGGGGTAATTGGAGATACGCAGTATTTT.

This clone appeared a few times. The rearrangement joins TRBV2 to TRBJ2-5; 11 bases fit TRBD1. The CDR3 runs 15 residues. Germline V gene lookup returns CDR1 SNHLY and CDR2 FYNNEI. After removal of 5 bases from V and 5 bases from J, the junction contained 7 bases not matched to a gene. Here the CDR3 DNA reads TGTGCCAGCAGTAGGGCCGGGACAGGGGGGGAGACCCAGTACTTC. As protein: CASSRAGTGGETQYF. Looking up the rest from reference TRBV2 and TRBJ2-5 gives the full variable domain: EPEVTQTPSHQVTQMGQEVILRCVPISNHLYFYWYRQILGQKVEFLVSFYNNEISEKSEIFDDQFSVERPDGSNFTLKIRSTKLEDSAMYFCASSRAGTGGETQYFGPGTRLLVL.

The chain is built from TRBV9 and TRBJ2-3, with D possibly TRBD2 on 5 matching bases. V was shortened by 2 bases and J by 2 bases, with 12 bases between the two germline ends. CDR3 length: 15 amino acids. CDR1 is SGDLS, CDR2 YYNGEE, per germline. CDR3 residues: CASSVSDGVTDTQYF. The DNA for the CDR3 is TGTGCCAGCAGCGTGAGCGACGGGGTCACAGATACGCAGTATTTT.

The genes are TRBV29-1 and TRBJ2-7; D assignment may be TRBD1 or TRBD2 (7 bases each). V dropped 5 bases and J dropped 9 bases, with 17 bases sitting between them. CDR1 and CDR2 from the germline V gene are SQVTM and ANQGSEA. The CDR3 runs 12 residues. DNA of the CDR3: TGCAGCGTTTCCCACAGGGGAGGGGTGCAGTACTTC. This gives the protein CSVSHRGGVQYF.

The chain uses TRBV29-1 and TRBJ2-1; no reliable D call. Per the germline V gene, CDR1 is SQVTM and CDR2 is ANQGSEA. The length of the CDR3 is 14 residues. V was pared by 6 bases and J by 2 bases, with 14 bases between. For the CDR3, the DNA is TGCAGCGTCATGACCCCCGCAACCTACAATGAGCAGTTCTTC. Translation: CSVMTPATYNEQFF.

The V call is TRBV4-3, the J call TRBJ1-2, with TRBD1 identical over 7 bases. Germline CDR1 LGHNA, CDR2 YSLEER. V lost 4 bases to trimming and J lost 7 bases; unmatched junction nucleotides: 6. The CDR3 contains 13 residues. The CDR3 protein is CASSLDREFGYTF. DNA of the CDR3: TGCGCCAGCAGCCTCGACAGGGAATTTGGCTACACCTTC.

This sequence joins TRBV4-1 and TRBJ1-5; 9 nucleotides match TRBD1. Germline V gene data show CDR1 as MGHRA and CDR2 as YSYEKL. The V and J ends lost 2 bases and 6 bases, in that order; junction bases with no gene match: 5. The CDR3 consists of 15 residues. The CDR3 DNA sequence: TGCGCCAGCAGCCAAAGACAGGGGGTTAGTCAGCCCCAGCATTTT. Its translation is CASSQRQGVSQPQHF.

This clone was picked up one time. This CDR3 is CASSLAQTAGYTF. DNA for the CDR3: TGTGCCAGCAGCTTGGCCCAGACAGCCGGCTACACCTTC. V is TRBV5-5 and J is TRBJ1-2; tentatively, D is TRBD1 (5 bases). V gave up 0 bases and J gave up 8 bases, with 11 bases separating them. Germline V gene lookup returns CDR1 SGHKS and CDR2 YYEKEE (reference sequence). The CDR3 has 13 amino acids.

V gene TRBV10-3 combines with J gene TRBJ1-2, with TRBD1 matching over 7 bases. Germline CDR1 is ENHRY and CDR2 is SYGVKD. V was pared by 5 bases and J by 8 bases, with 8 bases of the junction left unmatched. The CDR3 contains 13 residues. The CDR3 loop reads CAISSQGWEGYTF. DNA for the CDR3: TGTGCCATCAGTTCACAGGGGTGGGAAGGCTACACCTTC.

The DNA of the CDR3 is TGTGCCAGTACAGGGGCTAATGAAAAACTGTTTTTT. It yields the protein CASTGANEKLFF. The rearrangement links TRBV19 to TRBJ1-4, with D tentatively TRBD1 (6 bases). The CDR3 spans 12 residues. Germline values: CDR1 LNHDA, CDR2 SQIVND (reference sequence). Trimming shortened V by 7 bases and J by 3 bases, and 6 bases separated the two germline ends.

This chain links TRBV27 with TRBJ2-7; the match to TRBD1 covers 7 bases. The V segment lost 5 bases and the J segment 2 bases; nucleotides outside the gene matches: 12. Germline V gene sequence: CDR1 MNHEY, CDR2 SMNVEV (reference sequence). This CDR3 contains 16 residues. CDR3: CASSPSSGQETYEQYF. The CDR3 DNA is TGTGCCAGCAGTCCCTCGTCCGGACAGGAGACCTACGAGCAGTACTTC.

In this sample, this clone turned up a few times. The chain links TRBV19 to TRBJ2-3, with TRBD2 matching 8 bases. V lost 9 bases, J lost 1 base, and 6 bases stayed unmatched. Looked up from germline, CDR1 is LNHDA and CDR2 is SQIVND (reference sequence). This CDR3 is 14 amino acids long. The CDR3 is CASAGGAGTDTQYF. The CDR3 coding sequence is TGTGCCAGCGCCGGGGGGGCCGGCACAGATACGCAGTATTTT.

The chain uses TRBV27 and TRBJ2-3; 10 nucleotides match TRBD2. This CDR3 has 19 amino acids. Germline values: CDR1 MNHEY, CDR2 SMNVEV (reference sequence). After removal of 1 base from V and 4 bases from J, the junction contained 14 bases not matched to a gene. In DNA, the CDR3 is TGTGCCAGCAGTTTATGGGACCTACAAGCGGGGGGGGGCCCAGATACGCAGTATTTT. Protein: CASSLWDLQAGGGPDTQYF.

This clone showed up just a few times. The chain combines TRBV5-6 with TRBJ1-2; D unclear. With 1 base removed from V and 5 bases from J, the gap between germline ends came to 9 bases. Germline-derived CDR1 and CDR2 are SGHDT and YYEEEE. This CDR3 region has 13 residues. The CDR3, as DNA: TGTGCCAGCAGCTTGATAAAGGCATATGGCTACACCTTC. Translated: CASSLIKAYGYTF. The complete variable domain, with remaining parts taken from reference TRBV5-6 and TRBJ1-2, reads DAGVTQSPTHLIKTRGQQVTLRCSPKSGHDTVSWYQQALGQGPQFIFQYYEEEERQRGNFPDRFSGHQFPNYSSELNVNALLLGDSALYLCASSLIKAYGYTFGSGTRLTVV.

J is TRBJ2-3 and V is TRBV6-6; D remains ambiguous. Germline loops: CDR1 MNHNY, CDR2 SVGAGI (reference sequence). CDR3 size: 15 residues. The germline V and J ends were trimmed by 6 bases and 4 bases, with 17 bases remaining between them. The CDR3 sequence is CASSLRRPSADTQYF. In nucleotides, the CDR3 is TGTGCCAGCAGCCTCCGCAGGCCGAGCGCAGATACGCAGTATTTT.

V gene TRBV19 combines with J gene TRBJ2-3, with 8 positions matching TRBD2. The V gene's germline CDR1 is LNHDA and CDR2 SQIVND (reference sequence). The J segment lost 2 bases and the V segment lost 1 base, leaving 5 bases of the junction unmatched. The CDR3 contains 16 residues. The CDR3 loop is CASSIVTGLVTDTQYF. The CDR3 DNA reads TGTGCCAGTAGTATAGTTACGGGACTAGTCACAGATACGCAGTATTTT.

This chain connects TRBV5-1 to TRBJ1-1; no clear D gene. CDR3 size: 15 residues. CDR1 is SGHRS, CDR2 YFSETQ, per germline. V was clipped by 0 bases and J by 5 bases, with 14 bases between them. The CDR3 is CASSLGPAVSTEAFF. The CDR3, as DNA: TGCGCCAGCAGCTTGGGGCCAGCTGTTTCTACTGAAGCTTTCTTT. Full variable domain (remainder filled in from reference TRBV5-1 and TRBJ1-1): KAGVTQTPRYLIKTRGQQVTLSCSPISGHRSVSWYQQTPGQGLQFLFEYFSETQRNKGNFPGRFSGRQFSNSRSEMNVSTLELGDSALYLCASSLGPAVSTEAFFGQGTRLTVV.

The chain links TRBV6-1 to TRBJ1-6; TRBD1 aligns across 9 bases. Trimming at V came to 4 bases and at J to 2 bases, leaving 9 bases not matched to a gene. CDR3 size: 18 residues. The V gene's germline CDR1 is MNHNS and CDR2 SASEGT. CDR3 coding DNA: TGTGCCAGCAGTGGAAAACTTACAGGGGGCGCCTATAATTCACCCCTCCACTTT. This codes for CASSGKLTGGAYNSPLHF.

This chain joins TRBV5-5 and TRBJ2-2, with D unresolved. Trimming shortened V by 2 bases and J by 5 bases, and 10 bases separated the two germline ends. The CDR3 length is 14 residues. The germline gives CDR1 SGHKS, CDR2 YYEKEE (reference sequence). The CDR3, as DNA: TGTGCCAGCAGCTTTCAGTTCAGTACCGGGGAGCTGTTTTTT. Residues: CASSFQFSTGELFF.

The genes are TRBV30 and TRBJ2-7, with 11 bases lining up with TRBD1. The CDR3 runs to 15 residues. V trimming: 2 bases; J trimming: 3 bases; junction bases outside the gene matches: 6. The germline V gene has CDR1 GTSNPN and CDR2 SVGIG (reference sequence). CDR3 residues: CAWSHTGTGGYEQYF. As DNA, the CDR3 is TGTGCCTGGAGTCATACCGGGACAGGGGGCTACGAGCAGTACTTC.

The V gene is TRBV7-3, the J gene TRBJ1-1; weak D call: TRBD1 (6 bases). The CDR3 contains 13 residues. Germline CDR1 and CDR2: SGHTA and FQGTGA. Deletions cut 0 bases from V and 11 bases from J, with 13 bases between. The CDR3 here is CASSLTLRGEAFF. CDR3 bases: TGTGCCAGCAGCTTAACACTCAGGGGAGAGGCTTTCTTT.

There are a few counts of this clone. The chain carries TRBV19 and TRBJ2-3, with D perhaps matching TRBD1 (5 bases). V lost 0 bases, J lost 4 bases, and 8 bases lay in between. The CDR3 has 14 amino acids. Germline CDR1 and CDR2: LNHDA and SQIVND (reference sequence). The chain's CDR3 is CASSIDRRADTQYF. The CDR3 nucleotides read TGTGCCAGTAGTATAGATCGCAGGGCAGATACGCAGTATTTT.

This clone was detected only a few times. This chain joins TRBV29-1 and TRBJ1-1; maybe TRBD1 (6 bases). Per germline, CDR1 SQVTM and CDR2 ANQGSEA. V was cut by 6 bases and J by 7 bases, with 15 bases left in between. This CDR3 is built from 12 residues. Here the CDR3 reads CSVQTPTGEAFF. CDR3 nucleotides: TGCAGCGTCCAGACCCCGACAGGTGAAGCTTTCTTT.

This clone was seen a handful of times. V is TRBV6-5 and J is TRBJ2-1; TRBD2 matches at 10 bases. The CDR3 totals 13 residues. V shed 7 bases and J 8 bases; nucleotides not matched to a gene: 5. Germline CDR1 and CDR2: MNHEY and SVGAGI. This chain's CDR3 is CASKAGGQDEQFF. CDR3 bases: TGTGCCAGCAAAGCGGGGGGGCAAGATGAGCAGTTCTTC.

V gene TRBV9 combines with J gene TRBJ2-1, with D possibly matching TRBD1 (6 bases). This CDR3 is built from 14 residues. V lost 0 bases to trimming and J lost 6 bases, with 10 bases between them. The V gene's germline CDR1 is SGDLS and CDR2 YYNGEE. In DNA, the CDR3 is TGTGCCAGCAGCGTAGCAGGACAGTCCAATGAGCAGTTCTTC. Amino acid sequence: CASSVAGQSNEQFF. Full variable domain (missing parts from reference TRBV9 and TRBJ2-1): DSGVTQTPKHLITATGQRVTLRCSPRSGDLSVYWYQQSLDQGLQFLIQYYNGEERAKGNILERFSAQQFPDLHSELNLSSLELGDSALYFCASSVAGQSNEQFFGPGTRLTVL.

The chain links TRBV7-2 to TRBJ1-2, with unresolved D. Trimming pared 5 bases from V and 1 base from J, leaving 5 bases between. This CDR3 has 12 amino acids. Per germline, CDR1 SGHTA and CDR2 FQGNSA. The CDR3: CASSPDNYGYTF. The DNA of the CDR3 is TGTGCCAGCAGCCCTGATAACTATGGCTACACCTTC. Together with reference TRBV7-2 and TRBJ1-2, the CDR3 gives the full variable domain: GAGVSQSPSNKVTEKGKDVELRCDPISGHTALYWYRQSLGQGLEFLIYFQGNSAPDKSGLPSDRFSAERTGGSVSTLTIQRTQQEDSAVYLCASSPDNYGYTFGSGTRLTVV.

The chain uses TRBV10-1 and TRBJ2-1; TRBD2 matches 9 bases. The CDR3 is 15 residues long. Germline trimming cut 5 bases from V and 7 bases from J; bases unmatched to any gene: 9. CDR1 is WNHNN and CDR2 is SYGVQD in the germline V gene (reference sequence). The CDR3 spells CASSLRGGLSNEQFF. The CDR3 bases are TGCGCCAGCAGTCTGCGGGGGGGCCTTAGTAATGAGCAGTTCTTC.